What follows describes a single T cell receptor (beta chain). This clone appeared a few times. What antigen it recognizes has not been identified. The record has no base qualities; no much larger clone is one base away. The cysteine opens and the phenylalanine closes a CDR3 of 13 amino acids. Only CDR3 DNA is held: 39 bases, read in frame from base 1. Cut back by 5 bases and 6 bases, the V and J ends lie 10 bases apart. Based on the germline V gene (reference sequence), the CDR1 and CDR2 sequences are SEHNR and FQNEAQ. TCRbeta CDR3 regions were amplified from genomic DNA by means of the immunoSEQ Assay, a bias-controlled multiplex PCR. Turning to the authors' computational methods: The number of nucleated cells in each sample was estimated from the amplification of reference gene primers within the assay. Sequence reads were collapsed and filtered to measure the absolute abundance of every unique TCRbeta CDR3 rearrangement. For each sample, productive Simpson clonality was calculated as the square root of Simpson's diversity index over productive rearrangements. What TCRdb holds here is the immuneACCESS table cut down to in-frame rearrangements. Part of the clones is not present; checked against another copy, under half of the missing clones reflect an unresolved V gene, and the others are unexplained. That table is the source of V, J and clone size, and D and trimming were worked out from the DNA. Here the sample has approximately 150,000 clones; 79% occur a single time. Around 8.7% of the sample is taken by the ten largest.

Each collaborating institution followed its own protocols to collect whole blood in K2EDTA tubes. Collaborator samples were shipped for TCRbeta analysis as frozen whole blood, isolated PBMCs, or DNA extracted from either sample type. These data come from a study of blood T cell repertoires in COVID-19 (TCRdb year 2020). For context, the study as a whole: Collaborator samples came from the United States, Italy and Spain and covered acute and convalescent phases of COVID-19. The sample metadata nearly always contained a de-identified subject ID, COVID-19 status, age in years and sex. Where available, HLA class I and class II types were taken from metadata supplied by the sample provider and were not determined by assay-based typing. A freely available public database, intended as a resource for researchers studying the immune response to SARS-CoV-2, is where the repertoires were released. The prospective study material was composed of cDNA or gDNA derived from T cells, B-cell-depleted T cells, or PBMCs. Subjects who had been exposed to COVID-19, were actively infected with it, or had recovered from it provided the deeply sampled blood TCRbeta repertoires that made up the dataset. The samples were drawn from two sources: the first 160 participants of the ongoing ImmuneRACE study, and about 1,300 subjects contributed by 6 global collaborators.

What the work shows at the level of the full study, not this receptor alone: How much clinical and demographic metadata was included differed by source and by participant, and the metadata was provided uncurated.

The rearrangement combines TRBV7-9 with TRBJ2-2, with TRBD2 perhaps the D gene, on 6 matching bases. Sequencing was performed on peripheral blood. This receptor was identified in a man aged 50-59 years with active or convalescent COVID-19. The CDR3 region: CASSATSPGELFF. The DNA sequence is TGTGCCAGCAGCGCGACTAGTCCCGGGGAGCTGTTTTTT.